The next 6 T cell receptor beta chains were all read from a single sample in a study of blood T cell repertoires in COVID-19. Data came from immunoSEQ multiplex PCR; TCRdb stores just in-frame clones and leaves some out. The data contain about 56,000 clones, roughly nine tenths of them singletons. The sequencing sample was made of peripheral blood. Source of these receptors: a woman in her fifties or sixties with COVID-19, enrolled during active disease.

The J gene is TRBJ2-5, the V gene TRBV3-1 (or the pseudogene TRBV3-2), with D perhaps TRBD2 (6 bases). Trimming took 1 base from V and 5 from J, leaving 14 bases between them. This CDR3 region has 15 residues. Germline lookup yields CDR1 LGHDT and CDR2 YNNKEL (reference sequence). The CDR3 nucleotides read TGTGCCAGCAGCCAAGTCCCGGGAGAGTCGGAGACCCAGTACTTC. This translates into CASSQVPGESETQYF.

CDR3 region: CASSPPLLGGRGYEQFF. Here the CDR3 DNA reads TGTGCCAGCAGCCCCCCCCTGTTGGGCGGGAGAGGCTATGAGCAGTTCTTC. The gene calls are TRBV11-2 and TRBJ2-1; 7 bases agree with TRBD2. After removal of 5 bases from V and 8 bases from J, the junction contained 18 bases not matched to a gene. This CDR3 region has 17 residues. The germline CDR1 and CDR2 sequences are SGHAT and FQNNGV.

This sequence joins TRBV7-2 and TRBJ1-3, with D perhaps matching TRBD1 (6 bases). The CDR3 extends over 15 amino acids. CDR1 is SGHTA and CDR2 is FQGNSA in the germline V gene. Between the trimmed V and J ends, which lost 1 base and 4 bases, there was a span of 11 bases. The CDR3 DNA reads TGTGCCAGCAGCTTAGACACAGGGTCCGGAAACACCATATATTTT. Its translation: CASSLDTGSGNTIYF. Complete variable domain (other parts from reference TRBV7-2 and TRBJ1-3): GAGVSQSPSNKVTEKGKDVELRCDPISGHTALYWYRQSLGQGLEFLIYFQGNSAPDKSGLPSDRFSAERTGGSVSTLTIQRTQQEDSAVYLCASSLDTGSGNTIYFGEGSWLTVV.

CDR3 sequence reads: CASSPGLAGTYNEQFF. The CDR3 DNA is TGTGCCAGCAGTCCAGGACTAGCGGGGACCTACAATGAGCAGTTCTTC. The rearrangement joins TRBV28 to TRBJ2-1; 12 bases are shared with TRBD2. V shed 5 bases and J 2 bases; nucleotides not matched to a gene: 4. The germline V gene encodes CDR1 MDHEN and CDR2 SYDVKM. The CDR3 runs to 16 residues.

V is TRBV19 and J is TRBJ2-7; D is possibly TRBD1 (5 bases). The CDR3 is made up of 15 amino acids. The V gene's germline CDR1 is LNHDA and CDR2 SQIVND (reference sequence). Trimming removed 3 bases at V and 2 bases at J, with 14 bases between. CDR3 region: CASSISLWGTYEQYF. The CDR3 DNA follows: TGTGCCAGTAGTATTTCCCTGTGGGGCACCTACGAGCAGTACTTC.

The V call is TRBV4-1, the J call TRBJ1-1; D call uncertain. V dropped 3 bases and J dropped 1 base, with 6 bases sitting between them. CDR3 length equals 13 residues. Germline CDR1 MGHRA, CDR2 YSYEKL. This CDR3 is CASSHSGNTEAFF. CDR3 DNA sequence: TGCGCCAGCAGCCATTCGGGGAACACTGAAGCTTTCTTT.